A single TCR beta chain is shown here with its context. This sample is drawn from a study of shared clonotypes between healthy human individuals. The authors ran the assay at deep level. Several immunoSEQ plates received, in even portions, the genomic DNA of each subset. In replicate PCRs of unsorted PBMC, about 300 ng DNA, 30,000 or so T cell genomes, was used. Ten immunoSEQ deep assay plates were used to sequence unsorted PBMC DNA. Libraries were prepared by immunoSEQ multiplex PCR; TCRdb keeps only in-frame clonotypes and omits some of them. This table holds about 460,000 clones, about 74% found once. The CDR3 is 14 residues long. The germline V gene encodes CDR1 SNHLY and CDR2 FYNNEI. With V trimmed by 5 bases and J by 5 bases, 4 bases remained unmatched.

The TCR was taken from a woman aged 40 to 50 in good health. Some clones in this sample may be carry-over from other donors' samples. The sequenced material came from PBMCs. J is TRBJ2-5 and V is TRBV2; the match to TRBD1 covers 11 bases. The CDR3 nucleotides read TGTGCCAGCAGTCGGGACAGGGGGGTGGAGACCCAGTACTTC. Translated, it gives CASSRDRGVETQYF.